A single sample is the source of the 18 T cell receptor beta chains below, sequenced in a study of CD8+CD57+ T cells in acquired aplastic anemia. Genomic DNA was employed as the template in profiling TCR beta VDJ and CDR3. One entry per CDR3 protein, called by TCRdb with MiXCR from the reads. The sample has about half a million distinct CDR3 sequences, more than 25% seen once. Patients chosen for sequencing had CD8+CD57+ cells that had expanded, as shown by flow cytometry. Specimen: sorted CD4+, CD8+, or CD8+CD57+ T cells (not recorded which) from PBMCs. The receptor set was obtained from a human donor with aplastic anemia.

In this sample, this clonotype turned up many times. This chain links TRBV6-5 with TRBJ1-4; D unresolved. Germline values: CDR1 MNHEY, CDR2 SVGAGI. The CDR3 is 11 residues long. V shed 2 bases and J shed 10 bases, with 5 bases lying between them. The CDR3, as DNA: TGTGCCAGCAGTTACGCCGGAAAACTGTTTTTT. Translated, it gives CASSYAGKLFF.

In its sample, this clonotype was seen once. This could be a read error, since a much larger clone is one nucleotide away. This chain uses TRBV20-1 with TRBJ1-2; no clear D gene. The germline V and J ends were trimmed by 3 bases and 10 bases, with 15 bases remaining between them. From germline, CDR1 is DFQATT and CDR2 SNEGSKA (reference sequence). This CDR3 is built from 12 residues. In nucleotides, the CDR3 is TGCAGTGCTAGTAATAAGAAAGTGGACTACACCTTC. Translation gives CSASNKKVDYTF.

This clonotype was recorded once. The rearrangement joins TRBV20-1 to TRBJ1-5; D might be TRBD1 (6 bases). The CDR3 loop spans 14 amino acids. CDR1 and CDR2 from the germline V gene are DFQATT and SNEGSKA (reference sequence). The V gene lost 2 bases and the J gene lost 5 bases, with 13 bases spanning the gap. Here the CDR3 reads CSARIQGVHQPQHF. CDR3 nucleotide sequence: TGCAGTGCTAGAATACAGGGAGTACATCAGCCCCAGCATTTT.

This clonotype was detected ten times or more. The CDR3 is CASSVKAASYNEQFF. As DNA, the CDR3 is TGTGCCAGCAGTGTAAAGGCAGCTTCCTACAATGAGCAGTTCTTC. This chain uses TRBV2 with TRBJ2-1; no clear D gene. Germline lookup yields CDR1 SNHLY and CDR2 FYNNEI. This CDR3 has 15 amino acids. V lost 4 bases to trimming and J lost 1 base, with 11 bases between them.

The rearrangement joins TRBV6-1 to TRBJ2-5, with 7 bases matching TRBD1. Trimming cost V 8 bases and J 6 bases; bases outside gene matches: 3. The CDR3 loop spans 11 amino acids. Germline V gene data show CDR1 as MNHNS and CDR2 as SASEGT. The CDR3 region is CASGDSQTQYF. The CDR3 nucleotides are TGTGCCAGCGGGGACAGTCAGACCCAGTACTTC.

This sequence joins TRBV2 and TRBJ1-1, with 7 bases fitting TRBD1. Trimming at V came to 2 bases and at J to 0 bases, leaving 9 bases not matched to a gene. This CDR3 comprises 17 residues. Germline assignment: CDR1 SNHLY and CDR2 FYNNEI. The CDR3 DNA sequence: TGTGCCAGCAGTGAACCCGACAGGGAGGTCTTGAACACTGAAGCTTTCTTT. Protein sequence: CASSEPDREVLNTEAFF.

This clonotype was recorded many times. V is TRBV5-1 and J is TRBJ1-2, with TRBD1 matching over 10 bases. Germline trimming cut 4 bases from V and 8 bases from J; bases unmatched to any gene: 8. Per germline, CDR1 SGHRS and CDR2 YFSETQ. The CDR3 covers 14 residues. CDR3 bases: TGCGCCAGCAGCCAAGGACAGGGGGTTGGGGGCTACACCTTC. Amino acid sequence: CASSQGQGVGGYTF. Based on the CDR3 plus reference TRBV5-1 and TRBJ1-2, the full variable domain is KAGVTQTPRYLIKTRGQQVTLSCSPISGHRSVSWYQQTPGQGLQFLFEYFSETQRNKGNFPGRFSGRQFSNSRSEMNVSTLELGDSALYLCASSQGQGVGGYTFGSGTRLTVV.

The V gene is TRBV11-2, the J gene TRBJ1-1, with D perhaps matching TRBD1 (5 bases). The V end lost 0 bases, the J end lost 1 base, and 15 bases lay between the germline ends. The V gene's germline CDR1 is SGHAT and CDR2 FQNNGV. The CDR3 sequence is 17 residues long. CDR3 DNA sequence: TGTGCCAGCAGCTTAGATAGGAGGGGCGATAGGAACACTGAAGCTTTCTTT. Its translation: CASSLDRRGDRNTEAFF.

About this clonotype itself: This clone may be a read error of a much larger clone one base away. V is TRBV4-2 and J is TRBJ1-2; D is uncertain. Trimming removed 0 bases from V and 3 bases from J, with 11 bases in between. Germline V gene sequence: CDR1 LGHNA, CDR2 YNFKEQ. This CDR3 is 15 amino acids long. The CDR3 loop is CASSQDEPPDYGYTF. In DNA form, the CDR3 reads TGTGCCAGCAGCCAAGACGAACCACCGGACTATGGCTACACCTTC.

This clonotype was found a few times. The rearrangement joins TRBV10-3 to TRBJ2-4, with 9 bases identical to TRBD1. V shed 6 bases and J 7 bases; nucleotides not matched to a gene: 13. The length of the CDR3 is 16 residues. Looked up from germline, CDR1 is ENHRY and CDR2 is SYGVKD. CDR3 sequence (DNA): TGTGCCATCAGAGCCGGGACAGGGATTCTAGGGAACATTCAGTACTTC. Protein: CAIRAGTGILGNIQYF.

The chain employs TRBV30 and TRBJ2-1; tentatively, D is TRBD1 (5 bases). V shed 1 base and J shed 5 bases, with 6 bases lying between them. Germline assignment: CDR1 GTSNPN and CDR2 SVGIG (reference sequence). CDR3 length: 12 amino acids. This CDR3 is CAWSEQDNEQFF. The CDR3 DNA reads as TGTGCCTGGAGTGAACAGGACAATGAGCAGTTCTTC. The complete variable domain, with remaining parts taken from reference TRBV30 and TRBJ2-1, reads SQTIHQWPATLVQPVGSPLSLECTVEGTSNPNLYWYRQAAGRGLQLLFYSVGIGQISSEVPQNLSASRPQDRQFILSSKKLLLSDSGFYLCAWSEQDNEQFFGPGTRLTVL.

There are many counts of this clonotype. The chain joins TRBV2 to TRBJ2-5; 9 bases are a match to TRBD2. CDR3 length: 16 amino acids. The germline gives CDR1 SNHLY, CDR2 FYNNEI. Trimming cost V 4 bases and J 5 bases; bases outside gene matches: 11. The CDR3 loop reads CASSGKGLAFIETQYF. CDR3 nucleotides: TGTGCCAGCAGTGGTAAGGGACTAGCCTTTATCGAGACCCAGTACTTC.

This clonotype was observed many times. The chain employs TRBV11-2 and TRBJ1-2; D not certain. The CDR3 has 15 amino acids. Trimming removed 5 bases from V and 8 bases from J, with 21 bases in between. The germline V gene has CDR1 SGHAT and CDR2 FQNNGV. DNA of the CDR3: TGTGCCAGCAGCCCGGCGGGCCCGAGGGAGGGCGGCTACACCTTC. Amino acids: CASSPAGPREGGYTF.

This clonotype was detected many times. This rearrangement joins TRBV2 to TRBJ1-1; tentatively, D is TRBD1 (5 bases). The CDR3 has 14 amino acids. V lost 3 bases and J 3 bases, leaving 11 bases between the germline ends. In germline, CDR1 is SNHLY, CDR2 FYNNEI. The CDR3 here is CASSDGGGDTEAFF. In DNA, the CDR3 is TGTGCCAGCAGTGATGGGGGGGGGGACACTGAAGCTTTCTTT.

The chain has TRBV6-5 and TRBJ2-7, with TRBD2 identical over 11 bases. The CDR3 length is 15 residues. V was pared by 4 bases and J by 3 bases, with 5 bases of the junction left unmatched. Germline CDR1 reads MNHEY; CDR2 reads SVGAGI. CDR3 region: CASSSPLAGGYEQYF. The CDR3 DNA follows: TGTGCCAGCAGTTCCCCTCTAGCGGGAGGCTACGAGCAGTACTTC.

In its sample, this clonotype was seen many times. The genes are TRBV20-1 and TRBJ1-2; D gene uncertain. V was cut by 3 bases and J by 4 bases, with 12 bases left in between. The CDR3 totals 13 residues. Germline lookup yields CDR1 DFQATT and CDR2 SNEGSKA (reference sequence). The DNA of the CDR3 is TGCAGTGCTAGTTATAAGCTGGGCTATGGCTACACCTTC. This translates into CSASYKLGYGYTF.

This clonotype was counted many times. V is TRBV5-1 and J is TRBJ1-3; D remains unclear. The CDR3 runs 14 residues. V dropped 5 bases and J dropped 0 bases, with 9 bases sitting between them. Germline V gene data show CDR1 as SGHRS and CDR2 as YFSETQ. The CDR3 spells CASSRSFSGNTIYF. CDR3 DNA: TGCGCCAGCAGTCGAAGCTTCTCTGGAAACACCATATATTTT.

This clonotype has ten or more counts. This chain joins TRBV2 and TRBJ1-5, with D tentatively TRBD1 (5 bases). Trimming pared 7 bases from V and 0 bases from J, leaving 16 bases between. Germline CDR1 is SNHLY and CDR2 is FYNNEI. CDR3 length: 16 amino acids. CDR3 sequence reads: CASTTHGGGSNQPQHF. The CDR3 DNA follows: TGTGCCAGCACTACTCACGGGGGTGGTAGCAATCAGCCCCAGCATTTT.